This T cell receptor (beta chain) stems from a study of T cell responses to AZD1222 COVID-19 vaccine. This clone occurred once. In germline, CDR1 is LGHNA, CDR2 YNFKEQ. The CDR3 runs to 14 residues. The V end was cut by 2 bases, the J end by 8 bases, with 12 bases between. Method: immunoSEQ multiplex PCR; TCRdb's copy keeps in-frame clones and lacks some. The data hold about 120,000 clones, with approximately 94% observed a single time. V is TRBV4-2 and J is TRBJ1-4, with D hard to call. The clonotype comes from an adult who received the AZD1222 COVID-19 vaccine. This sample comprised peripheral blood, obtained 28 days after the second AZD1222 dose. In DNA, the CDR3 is TGTGCCAGCAGCCAACGAGGAGAGTGGGAAAAACTGTTTTTT. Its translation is CASSQRGEWEKLFF.